This record concerns one TCR beta chain sequence. This entry belongs to a study of blood T cell repertoires in COVID-19. Study context: PBMCs, B-cell-depleted T cells, or T cells were the source of the cDNA or gDNA that made up the material.

Original methodology: Estimates of nucleated cell counts were drawn from the amplification of reference gene primers. Sequencing used immunoSEQ multiplex PCR; TCRdb keeps in-frame clones, though not all of them. V, J and clone size are those of that table, while D and trimming were read from the DNA. The table shows roughly 200,000 clones, with 88% occurring only once. This CDR3 is built from 18 residues. The trim removed 4 bases at V and 4 bases at J, leaving 16 bases unmatched. Germline V gene sequence: CDR1 SGDLS, CDR2 YYNGEE. Specimen: PBMCs or T cells enriched from blood (not recorded which). The origin of this receptor is a woman in her twenties or thirties who had recovered from COVID-19. The gene calls are TRBV9 and TRBJ2-5, with 10 bases fitting TRBD2. The DNA of the CDR3 is TGTGCCAGCAGCCAAAATATAGAGCTAGCGGGGGTGGGAGAGACCCAGTACTTC. Encoded protein: CASSQNIELAGVGETQYF.